What follows are 16 T cell receptor beta chains derived from one specimen sequenced in a study of shared clonotypes between healthy human individuals (dated by TCRdb to the early 2020s). Library preparation was by the immunoSEQ multiplex PCR assay. The source is immuneACCESS, and TCRdb retained only in-frame sequences with V and J called. Part of the clones is not carried over; for the studies checked, unresolved V genes explain less than half of this, and the remainder is unexplained. This sample holds fewer than 850,000 clones; roughly 91% were observed only once. The ten largest clones add up to more than 30% of the sample. The sequenced material came from memory CD8+ T cells from PBMCs. According to the study, the label for this sample's cell subset or site signals: CD45RO+ cells pooled with CCR7-negative TemRA cells. Source of these receptors: a man between 18 and 29 years old in good health. Some clones in this sample may be carry-over from other donors' samples.

This clone was observed at least ten times. The V gene is TRBV27, the J gene TRBJ2-2, with unresolved D. The CDR3 length is 14 residues. The germline V and J ends were trimmed by 3 bases and 6 bases, with 11 bases remaining between them. The germline V gene encodes CDR1 MNHEY and CDR2 SMNVEV (reference sequence). The CDR3 here is CASSFVSRSGELFF. In DNA, the CDR3 is TGTGCCAGCAGTTTTGTATCGCGCTCCGGGGAGCTGTTTTTT.

The chain links TRBV7-9 to TRBJ1-2, with 7 bases that match TRBD1. CDR3 size: 15 residues. J gave up 8 bases and V 2 bases, and 11 bases lay outside the gene matches. Looked up from germline, CDR1 is SEHNR and CDR2 is FQNEAQ (reference sequence). The CDR3 DNA follows: TGTGCCAGCAGCTTAATGGACAGGCTGTATGGAGGCTACACCTTC. It translates to CASSLMDRLYGGYTF.

This rearrangement joins TRBV9 to TRBJ2-7; D possibly corresponds to TRBD1 (6 bases). From germline, CDR1 is SGDLS and CDR2 YYNGEE. V was shortened by 2 bases and J by 3 bases, with 18 bases between the two germline ends. The CDR3 has 16 residues. The CDR3 loop is CASSVARQDPVYEQYF. The CDR3 bases are TGTGCCAGCAGCGTCGCCAGACAGGACCCCGTCTACGAGCAGTACTTC.

The chain has TRBV6-7 and TRBJ2-1, with 11 bases aligning to TRBD2. TRBV6-7 falls under the ORF class, with uncertain function. The CDR3 is made up of 16 amino acids. Trimming removed 6 bases from V and 1 base from J; junction bases left unmatched: 5. The CDR3 protein is CASRFGTSGSYNEQFF. The CDR3 DNA is TGTGCCAGCAGGTTCGGGACTAGCGGATCCTACAATGAGCAGTTCTTC.

The chain uses TRBV6-1 and TRBJ1-2; the match to TRBD1 covers 8 bases. The germline V gene has CDR1 MNHNS and CDR2 SASEGT. Unmatched junction bases numbered 11, after V lost 3 bases and J lost 8 bases. This CDR3 comprises 15 residues. CDR3 coding DNA: TGTGCCAGCAGTGAGTTTAGGCAGGGGGCTCTCGGCTACACCTTC. As protein: CASSEFRQGALGYTF.

The genes are TRBV10-3 and TRBJ2-1; possibly TRBD2 for D (5 bases). Deletions cut 0 bases from V and 9 bases from J, with 12 bases between. This CDR3 is built from 14 residues. Germline CDR1 reads ENHRY; CDR2 reads SYGVKD. The CDR3 nucleotides read TGTGCCATCAGTGAGTCACAGCCCCGGGGTGAGCAGTTCTTC. This sequence encodes CAISESQPRGEQFF.

The chain joins TRBV19 to TRBJ2-1, with D perhaps matching TRBD2 (6 bases). The length of the CDR3 is 12 residues. The germline gives CDR1 LNHDA, CDR2 SQIVND (reference sequence). V was pared by 6 bases and J by 3 bases, with 6 bases between. CDR3 nucleotides: TGTGCCAGTAGCGGGAGCTACAATGAGCAGTTCTTC. Its protein product is CASSGSYNEQFF.

The rearrangement uses TRBV7-9 and TRBJ2-3; TRBD2 aligns across 7 bases. The CDR3 is 14 residues long. CDR1 is SEHNR and CDR2 is FQNEAQ in the germline V gene (reference sequence). Losses at the gene ends were 8 bases for V and 3 bases for J; bases not matched to a gene: 8. The CDR3 reads CASHSHGGTDTQYF. The CDR3 DNA sequence: TGTGCCAGCCACTCTCACGGGGGGACAGATACGCAGTATTTT. Variable domain in full (rest from reference TRBV7-9 and TRBJ2-3): DTGVSQNPRHKITKRGQNVTFRCDPISEHNRLYWYRQTLGQGPEFLTYFQNEAQLEKSRLLSDRFSAERPKGSFSTLEIQRTEQGDSAMYLCASHSHGGTDTQYFGPGTRLTVL.

V and J are TRBV10-3 and TRBJ2-5; no reliable D call. The germline V gene encodes CDR1 ENHRY and CDR2 SYGVKD. The V end was cut by 3 bases, the J end by 5 bases, with 16 bases between. The CDR3 sequence is 15 residues long. For the CDR3, the DNA is TGTGCCATCAGTGATTTCTGGGTAACCGGGGAGACCCAGTACTTC. Encoded protein: CAISDFWVTGETQYF.

This clone appeared once. The sample contains more than one DNA sequence encoding this CDR3. The V call is TRBV7-9, the J call TRBJ2-1; D call uncertain. Germline V gene lookup returns CDR1 SEHNR and CDR2 FQNEAQ (reference sequence). Trimming removed 1 base from V and 4 bases from J, with 5 bases in between. This CDR3 region has 13 residues. DNA for the CDR3: TGTGCCAGCAGCTTAGGTCAGTACAATGAGCAGTTCTTC. Protein: CASSLGQYNEQFF.

The chain links TRBV27 to TRBJ1-5, with 7 bases that match TRBD1. This CDR3 spans 16 amino acids. Germline V gives CDR1 MNHEY, CDR2 SMNVEV (reference sequence). The ends lost 7 bases at V and 2 bases at J; junction bases unmatched: 11. The CDR3 nucleotides are TGTGCCAGCAATTCCGGGACAGTGAGGGGCAATCAGCCCCAGCATTTT. Protein sequence: CASNSGTVRGNQPQHF.

The CDR3 nucleotides are TGCGCCAGCAGTGGGAGCGGGAGGAACTACGAGCAGTACTTC. It yields the protein CASSGSGRNYEQYF. The chain couples TRBV10-2 to TRBJ2-7; TRBD2 matches 9 bases. V was clipped by 4 bases and J by 3 bases; unmatched bases: 4. The CDR3 loop spans 14 amino acids. CDR1 and CDR2 (germline): WSHSY, SAAADI.

The V call is TRBV7-6, the J call TRBJ2-5; TRBD1 aligns across 9 bases. Germline trimming cut 5 bases from V and 3 bases from J; bases unmatched to any gene: 4. Germline CDR1 SGHVS, CDR2 FNYEAQ. CDR3 length: 14 amino acids. The CDR3 reads CASSQWTGEETQYF. Here the CDR3 DNA reads TGTGCCAGCAGCCAATGGACAGGGGAAGAGACCCAGTACTTC.

The V gene is TRBV7-8, the J gene TRBJ2-5; no firm D call. Trimming stripped 2 bases from V and 4 bases from J, with 11 bases between. CDR1 is SGHVS, CDR2 FQNEAQ, per germline. This CDR3 comprises 14 residues. Written as DNA, the CDR3 is TGTGCCAGCAGCTTAAATGGCCGCGGAGAGACCCAGTACTTC. Translating it yields CASSLNGRGETQYF. The full variable domain, completed using reference TRBV7-8 and TRBJ2-5, is GAGVSQSPRYKVAKRGQDVALRCDPISGHVSLFWYQQALGQGPEFLTYFQNEAQLDKSGLPSDRFFAERPEGSVSTLKIQRTQQEDSAVYLCASSLNGRGETQYFGPGTRLLVL.

The chain employs TRBV19 and TRBJ1-1; the D is unclear. Trimming removed 8 bases at V and 1 base at J, with 11 bases between. This CDR3 has 13 amino acids. Germline-derived CDR1 and CDR2 are LNHDA and SQIVND (reference sequence). CDR3 nucleotides: TGTGCCAGTTCTCTTGGCCCGAACACTGAAGCTTTCTTT. Amino acid sequence: CASSLGPNTEAFF. The whole variable domain, remainder taken from reference TRBV19 and TRBJ1-1, is DGGITQSPKYLFRKEGQNVTLSCEQNLNHDAMYWYRQDPGQGLRLIYYSQIVNDFQKGDIAEGYSVSREKKESFPLTVTSAQKNPTAFYLCASSLGPNTEAFFGQGTRLTVV.

The chain carries TRBV19 and TRBJ2-6, with D unresolved. The ends were cut back, 4 bases at V and 0 bases at J, with 4 bases in the middle. The CDR3 totals 14 residues. CDR1 is LNHDA, CDR2 SQIVND, per germline (reference sequence). The CDR3 spells CASSTNSGANVLTF. The CDR3 DNA reads TGTGCCAGTAGTACCAACTCTGGGGCCAACGTCCTGACTTTC.